These 11 T cell receptor beta chains were all obtained from the same sample, sequenced in a study of low-dose radiotherapy and immunotherapy resistance in tumors. The sample's time point: after trial treatment. The treatment denotes: LDRT plus nivolumab, ipilimumab, low-dose cyclophosphamide and aspirin (RACIN trial). TRAV- and TRBV-specific primers were used for first-strand cDNA, which covered alpha and beta chains. TCRs were put through 20 PCR cycles of amplification with Phusion. A constant-region primer and the V-primer adapter served as the primer pair. TCRdb itself ran the reads through MiXCR, one entry per CDR3 protein. Among around 80,000 distinct CDR3 sequences listed, under 20% were seen once. This specimen consisted of PBMCs, obtained after low-dose radiotherapy plus immunotherapy. Receptors were obtained from a male donor with prostate cancer.

This clonotype was seen only once. This likely came from a read error, as a far larger clone is one base away. The rearrangement links TRBV7-9 to TRBJ2-7, with 7 bases lining up with TRBD2. The CDR3 has 15 residues. In germline, CDR1 is SEHNR, CDR2 FQNEAQ (reference sequence). V lost 2 bases to trimming and J lost 7 bases; unmatched junction nucleotides: 11. CDR3 sequence (DNA): TGTGCCAGCAGCTTAAACCCTAGCGGCTACAATGAGCAGTACTTC. Translation gives CASSLNPSGYNEQYF.

This clonotype has at least ten counts. The rearrangement links TRBV7-6 to TRBJ2-2, with 8 bases that match TRBD1. V dropped 5 bases and J dropped 1; count of bases not matched to a gene: 6. Germline lookup yields CDR1 SGHVS and CDR2 FNYEAQ. The CDR3 extends over 16 amino acids. The CDR3 loop is CASSRTTGGNTGELFF. CDR3 nucleotide sequence: TGTGCCAGCAGCCGCACCACAGGGGGGAACACCGGGGAGCTGTTTTTT.

This clonotype appeared many times. The chain combines TRBV4-3 with TRBJ2-2; possible D gene TRBD1, 6 bases. In germline, CDR1 is LGHNA, CDR2 YSLEER. The CDR3 is 16 residues long. V was pared by 0 bases and J by 3 bases, with 11 bases between. In nucleotides, the CDR3 is TGCGCCAGCAGCCAAGAATGGGGGCTCGACACCGGGGAGCTGTTTTTT. This translates into CASSQEWGLDTGELFF.

This clonotype was counted at least ten times. This chain links TRBV18 with TRBJ2-7; 7 bases agree with TRBD1. Germline lookup yields CDR1 KGHSH and CDR2 LQKENI. The CDR3 has 15 residues. V was pared by 2 bases and J by 9 bases, with 13 bases of the junction left unmatched. CDR3 amino acids: CASSPTTGSEVGQYF. CDR3 nucleotides: TGTGCCAGCTCACCAACGACAGGGAGTGAGGTGGGGCAGTACTTC. The full variable domain, rest sourced from reference TRBV18 and TRBJ2-7, is NAGVMQNPRHLVRRRGQEARLRCSPMKGHSHVYWYRQLPEEGLKFMVYLQKENIIDESGMPKERFSAEFPKEGPSILRIQQVVRGDSAAYFCASSPTTGSEVGQYFGPGTRLTVT.

In its sample, this clonotype was seen many times. The V and J genes are TRBV5-5 and TRBJ2-7, with 15 bases matching TRBD2. This CDR3 region has 15 residues. After removal of 4 bases from V and 4 bases from J, the junction contained 3 bases not matched to a gene. CDR1 and CDR2 (germline): SGHKS, YYEKEE (reference sequence). The CDR3 loop is CASSGGTSGRYEQYF. The CDR3 bases are TGTGCCAGCAGCGGTGGGACTAGCGGGAGGTACGAGCAGTACTTC.

This clonotype was recorded many times. This chain joins TRBV15 and TRBJ2-1; D not certain. The ends were cut back, 3 bases at V and 6 bases at J, with 9 bases in the middle. Per the germline V gene, CDR1 is LNHNV and CDR2 is YYDKDF (reference sequence). The CDR3 is made up of 13 amino acids. The CDR3 DNA reads as TGTGCCACCAGCAGCGACTGGGCCAATGAGCAGTTCTTC. It translates to CATSSDWANEQFF.

The sample holds many counts of this clonotype. The chain joins TRBV7-2 to TRBJ2-5, with no clear D. The CDR3 is 14 amino acids. V was shortened by 1 base and J by 7 bases, with 13 bases between the two germline ends. Germline assignment: CDR1 SGHTA and CDR2 FQGNSA. CDR3 sequence: CASSLETVGRTQYF. The CDR3 DNA sequence: TGTGCCAGCAGCTTAGAGACCGTCGGAAGGACCCAGTACTTC.

In regard to this clonotype: A read error is the likely source, as a far larger clone sits one nucleotide away. The chain has TRBV28 and TRBJ2-7; TRBD1 might be the D (6 bases). This CDR3 is 15 amino acids long. Germline CDR1 reads MDHEN; CDR2 reads SYDVKM. V was trimmed by 3 bases and J by 9 bases, leaving 21 bases between them. The CDR3 loop is CASSFRGRGGGGQYF. CDR3 bases: TGTGCCAGCAGTTTTAGGGGGAGAGGGGGTGGAGGGCAGTACTTC.

Turning to this clonotype: A read error is the likely source, as a far larger clone sits one nucleotide away. The V gene is TRBV7-2, the J gene TRBJ1-2, with D possibly TRBD1 on 6 matching bases. V gave up 7 bases and J gave up 0 bases, with 15 bases separating them. Germline V gene sequence: CDR1 SGHTA, CDR2 FQGNSA. This CDR3 has 15 residues. CDR3 protein: CASKAGTPPNYGYTF. CDR3 DNA: TGTGCCAGCAAGGCAGGGACACCTCCTAACTATGGCTACACCTTC.

This chain links TRBV3-1 with TRBJ1-5; D is unclear. The germline CDR1 and CDR2 sequences are LGHDT and YNNKEL (reference sequence). The CDR3 is 11 amino acids. Between the trimmed V and J ends, which lost 11 bases and 9 bases, there was a span of 14 bases. CDR3 nucleotide sequence: TGTGCCGCCGGAACTGGCTGGCCCCAGCATTTT. Its protein product is CAAGTGWPQHF.

This clonotype came up a few times. V and J are TRBV12-3 or TRBV12-4 and TRBJ2-1, with a tentative D call TRBD1 (6 bases). The CDR3 sequence is 14 residues long. V dropped 7 bases and J dropped 2 bases, with 12 bases sitting between them. The CDR3: CASNDGGAYNEQFF. CDR3 coding DNA: TGTGCCAGCAACGATGGGGGCGCCTACAATGAGCAGTTCTTC.